This record covers a single T cell receptor beta chain. These data originate in a study of blood T cell repertoires in COVID-19. The overall study: Samples representing acute and convalescent COVID-19 were sourced from the United States, Italy and Spain.

The Seattle site enrolled patients during active infection and followed them longitudinally. Trimming took 6 bases from V and 1 from J; bases not matched to a gene: 5. Germline V CDR1 and CDR2: SNHLY, FYNNEI. This CDR3 is built from 15 residues. How the authors handled the data: Scientists estimated how many nucleated cells there were by amplifying reference gene primers. Generated by immunoSEQ multiplex PCR, the TCRdb table keeps only in-frame clones and is missing some. V and J calls and clone size are those listed in that table; D and trimming were worked out from the DNA. The sample holds approximately 290,000 clones, about 85% seen once.

The receptor's source is a human donor with COVID-19, enrolled during active disease. The donor label of this sample is uncertain. This chain joins TRBV2 and TRBJ1-4, with 7 bases identical to TRBD1. Specimen: peripheral blood. CDR3 residues: CASRVNRGTNEKLFF. In nucleotides, the CDR3 is TGTGCCAGCAGAGTTAACAGGGGAACTAATGAAAAACTGTTTTTT.